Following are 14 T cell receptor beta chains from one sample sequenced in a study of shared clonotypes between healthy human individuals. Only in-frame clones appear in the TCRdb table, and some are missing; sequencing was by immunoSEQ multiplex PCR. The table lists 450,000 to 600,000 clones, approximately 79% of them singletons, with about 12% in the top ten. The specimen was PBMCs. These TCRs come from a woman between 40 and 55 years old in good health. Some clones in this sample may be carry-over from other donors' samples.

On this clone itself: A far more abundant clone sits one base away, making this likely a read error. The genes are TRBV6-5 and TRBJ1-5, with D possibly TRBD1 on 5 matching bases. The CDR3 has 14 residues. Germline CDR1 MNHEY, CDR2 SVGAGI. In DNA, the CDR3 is TGTGCCAGAAGTTACGGGACGGAGAATCAGCCCCAGCATTTT. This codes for CARSYGTENQPQHF.

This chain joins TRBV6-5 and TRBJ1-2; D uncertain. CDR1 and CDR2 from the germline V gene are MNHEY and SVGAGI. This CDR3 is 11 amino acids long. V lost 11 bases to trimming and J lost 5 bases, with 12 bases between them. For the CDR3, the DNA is TGTGCCTATGGGAGGGTATATGGCTACACCTTC. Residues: CAYGRVYGYTF.

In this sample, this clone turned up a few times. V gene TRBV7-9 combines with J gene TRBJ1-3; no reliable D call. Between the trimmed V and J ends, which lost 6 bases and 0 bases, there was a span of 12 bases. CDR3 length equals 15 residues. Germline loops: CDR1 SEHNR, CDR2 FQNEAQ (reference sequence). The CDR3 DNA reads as TGTGCCAGCAGTATCGACGGCCTCTCTGGAAACACCATATATTTT. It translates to CASSIDGLSGNTIYF.

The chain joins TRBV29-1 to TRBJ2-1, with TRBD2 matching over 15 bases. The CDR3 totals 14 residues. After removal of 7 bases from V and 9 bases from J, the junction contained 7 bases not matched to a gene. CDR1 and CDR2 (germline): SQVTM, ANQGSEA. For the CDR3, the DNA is TGCAGCGCTGGACTAGCGGGAGGGACAAGTGAGCAGTTCTTC. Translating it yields CSAGLAGGTSEQFF.

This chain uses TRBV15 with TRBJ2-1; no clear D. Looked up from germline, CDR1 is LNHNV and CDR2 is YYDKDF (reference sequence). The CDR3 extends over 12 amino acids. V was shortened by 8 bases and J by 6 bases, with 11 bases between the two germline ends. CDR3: CATSWHRNEQFF. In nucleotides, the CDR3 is TGTGCCACCTCATGGCACCGCAATGAGCAGTTCTTC.

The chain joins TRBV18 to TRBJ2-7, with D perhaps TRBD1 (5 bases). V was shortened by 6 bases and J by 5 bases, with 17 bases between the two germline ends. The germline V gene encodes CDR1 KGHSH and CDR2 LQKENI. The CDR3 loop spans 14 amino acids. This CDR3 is CASSQGHTADEQYF. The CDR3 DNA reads TGTGCCAGCTCCCAAGGACATACTGCCGACGAGCAGTACTTC.

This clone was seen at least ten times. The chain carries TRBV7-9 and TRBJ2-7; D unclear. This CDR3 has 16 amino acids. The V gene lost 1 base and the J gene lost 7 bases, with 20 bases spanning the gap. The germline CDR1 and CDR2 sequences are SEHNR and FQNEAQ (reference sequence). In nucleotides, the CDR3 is TGTGCCAGCAGCTTAGTAGGAAAACTGGTGGGCGGTGAGCAGTACTTC. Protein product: CASSLVGKLVGGEQYF.

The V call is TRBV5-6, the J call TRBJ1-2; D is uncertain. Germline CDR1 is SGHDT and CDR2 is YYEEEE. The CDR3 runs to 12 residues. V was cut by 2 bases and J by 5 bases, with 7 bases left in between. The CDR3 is CASSFGTYGYTF. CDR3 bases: TGTGCCAGCAGCTTTGGCACGTATGGCTACACCTTC.

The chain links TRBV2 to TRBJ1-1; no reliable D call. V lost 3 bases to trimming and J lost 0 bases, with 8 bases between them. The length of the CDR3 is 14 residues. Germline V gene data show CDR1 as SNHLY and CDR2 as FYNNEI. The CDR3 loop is CASSDRGMNTEAFF. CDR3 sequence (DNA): TGTGCCAGCAGTGATCGAGGGATGAACACTGAAGCTTTCTTT.

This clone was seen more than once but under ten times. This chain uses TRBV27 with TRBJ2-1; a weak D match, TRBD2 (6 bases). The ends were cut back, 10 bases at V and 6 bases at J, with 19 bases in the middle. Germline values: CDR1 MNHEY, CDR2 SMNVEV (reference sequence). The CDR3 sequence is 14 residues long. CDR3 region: CATVDLGLSNEQFF. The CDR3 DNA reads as TGTGCCACCGTGGACTTGGGACTGAGCAATGAGCAGTTCTTC.

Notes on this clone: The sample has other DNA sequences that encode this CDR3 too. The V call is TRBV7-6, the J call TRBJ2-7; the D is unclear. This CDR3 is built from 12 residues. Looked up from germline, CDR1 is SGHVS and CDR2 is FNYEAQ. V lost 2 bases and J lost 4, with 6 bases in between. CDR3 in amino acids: CASSLTGYEQYF. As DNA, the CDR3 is TGTGCCAGCAGCTTAACCGGATACGAGCAGTACTTC. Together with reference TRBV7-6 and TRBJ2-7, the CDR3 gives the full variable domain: GAGVSQSPRYKVTKRGQDVALRCDPISGHVSLYWYRQALGQGPEFLTYFNYEAQQDKSGLPNDRFSAERPEGSISTLTIQRTEQRDSAMYRCASSLTGYEQYFGPGTRLTVT.

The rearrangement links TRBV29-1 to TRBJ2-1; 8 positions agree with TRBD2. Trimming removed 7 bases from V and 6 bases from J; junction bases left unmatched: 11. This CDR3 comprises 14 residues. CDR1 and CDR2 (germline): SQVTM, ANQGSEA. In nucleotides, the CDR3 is TGCAGCGGGAAACCGGGACTAGTTACCAATGAGCAGTTCTTC. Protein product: CSGKPGLVTNEQFF.

The CDR3 region is CASSYSAPTYEQYF. The CDR3 nucleotides read TGTGCCAGCAGTTACTCAGCACCTACCTACGAGCAGTACTTC. The chain recombines TRBV6-5 with TRBJ2-7, with unresolved D. This CDR3 region has 14 residues. CDR1 is MNHEY, CDR2 SVGAGI, per germline. V was pared by 0 bases and J by 2 bases, with 8 bases between.

The CDR3 sequence is CAISDRTGFGTNEKLFF. As DNA, the CDR3 is TGTGCCATCAGTGACCGGACAGGATTCGGAACTAATGAAAAACTGTTTTTT. The rearrangement links TRBV10-3 to TRBJ1-4; 7 nucleotides align to TRBD1. Trimming took 3 bases from V and 1 from J; bases not matched to a gene: 8. There are 17 residues in the CDR3. Germline V gene sequence: CDR1 ENHRY, CDR2 SYGVKD.